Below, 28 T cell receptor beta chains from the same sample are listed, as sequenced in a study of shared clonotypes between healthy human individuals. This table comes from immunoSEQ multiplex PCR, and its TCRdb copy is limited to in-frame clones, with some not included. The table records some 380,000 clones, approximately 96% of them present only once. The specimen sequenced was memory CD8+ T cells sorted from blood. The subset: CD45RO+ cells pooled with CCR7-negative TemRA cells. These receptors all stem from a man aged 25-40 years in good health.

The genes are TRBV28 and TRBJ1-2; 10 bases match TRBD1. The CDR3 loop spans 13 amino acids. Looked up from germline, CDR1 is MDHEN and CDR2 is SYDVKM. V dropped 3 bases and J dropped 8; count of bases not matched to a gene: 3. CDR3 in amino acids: CASSFGTGEGYTF. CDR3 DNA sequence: TGTGCCAGCAGTTTCGGGACAGGGGAAGGCTACACCTTC.

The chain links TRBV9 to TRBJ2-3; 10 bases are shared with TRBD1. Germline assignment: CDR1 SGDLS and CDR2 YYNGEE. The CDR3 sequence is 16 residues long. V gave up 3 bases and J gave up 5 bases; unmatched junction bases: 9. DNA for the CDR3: TGTGCCAGCAGCGCGGCCCCCGGGACAGGGGTAGATACGCAGTATTTT. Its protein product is CASSAAPGTGVDTQYF.

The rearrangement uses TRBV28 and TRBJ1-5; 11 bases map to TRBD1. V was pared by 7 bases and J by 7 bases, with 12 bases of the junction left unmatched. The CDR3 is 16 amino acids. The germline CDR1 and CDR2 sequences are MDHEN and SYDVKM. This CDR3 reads CASTPGWTGGGQPQHF. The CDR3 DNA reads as TGTGCCAGCACCCCCGGGTGGACAGGGGGCGGGCAGCCCCAGCATTTT. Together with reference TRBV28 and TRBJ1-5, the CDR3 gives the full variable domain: DVKVTQSSRYLVKRTGEKVFLECVQDMDHENMFWYRQDPGLGLRLIYFSYDVKMKEKGDIPEGYSVSREKKERFSLILESASTNQTSMYLCASTPGWTGGGQPQHFGDGTRLSIL.

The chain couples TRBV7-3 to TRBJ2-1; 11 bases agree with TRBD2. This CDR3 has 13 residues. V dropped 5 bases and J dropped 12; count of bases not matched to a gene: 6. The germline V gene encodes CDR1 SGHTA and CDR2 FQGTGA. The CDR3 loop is CASSPSTSGGQFF. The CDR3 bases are TGTGCCAGCAGCCCGAGTACTAGCGGGGGGCAGTTCTTC.

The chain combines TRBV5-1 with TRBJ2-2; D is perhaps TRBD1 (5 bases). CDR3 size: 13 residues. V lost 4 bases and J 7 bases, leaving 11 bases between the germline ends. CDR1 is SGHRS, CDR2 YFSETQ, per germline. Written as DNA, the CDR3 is TGCGCCAGCAGCGTGGGGCCTGACGGGGAGCTGTTTTTT. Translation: CASSVGPDGELFF. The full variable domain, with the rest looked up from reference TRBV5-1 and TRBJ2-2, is KAGVTQTPRYLIKTRGQQVTLSCSPISGHRSVSWYQQTPGQGLQFLFEYFSETQRNKGNFPGRFSGRQFSNSRSEMNVSTLELGDSALYLCASSVGPDGELFFGEGSRLTVL.

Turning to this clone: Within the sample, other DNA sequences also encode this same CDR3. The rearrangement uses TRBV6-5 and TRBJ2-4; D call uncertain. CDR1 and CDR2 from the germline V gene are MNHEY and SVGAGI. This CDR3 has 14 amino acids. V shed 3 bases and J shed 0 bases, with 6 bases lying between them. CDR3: CASSYSLAKNIQYF. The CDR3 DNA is TGTGCCAGCAGTTATAGCCTAGCCAAAAACATTCAGTACTTC.

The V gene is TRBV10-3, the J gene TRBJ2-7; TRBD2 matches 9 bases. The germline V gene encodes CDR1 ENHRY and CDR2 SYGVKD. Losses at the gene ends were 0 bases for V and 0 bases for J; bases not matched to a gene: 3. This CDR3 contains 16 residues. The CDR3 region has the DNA TGTGCCATCAGTGAGTCCGCGGGGGGGGTCTCCTACGAGCAGTACTTC. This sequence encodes CAISESAGGVSYEQYF.

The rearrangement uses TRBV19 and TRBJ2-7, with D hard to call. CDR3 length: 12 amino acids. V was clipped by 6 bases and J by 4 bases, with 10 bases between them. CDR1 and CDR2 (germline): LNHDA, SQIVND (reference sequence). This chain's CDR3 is CASSAQDYEQYF. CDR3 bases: TGTGCCAGTAGCGCTCAGGATTACGAGCAGTACTTC.

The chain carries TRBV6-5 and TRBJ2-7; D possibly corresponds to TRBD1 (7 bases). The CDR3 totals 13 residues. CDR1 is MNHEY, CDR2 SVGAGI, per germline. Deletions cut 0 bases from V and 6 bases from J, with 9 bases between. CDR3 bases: TGTGCCAGCAGTTACTCGCAGGGGGGCGAGCAGTACTTC. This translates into CASSYSQGGEQYF.

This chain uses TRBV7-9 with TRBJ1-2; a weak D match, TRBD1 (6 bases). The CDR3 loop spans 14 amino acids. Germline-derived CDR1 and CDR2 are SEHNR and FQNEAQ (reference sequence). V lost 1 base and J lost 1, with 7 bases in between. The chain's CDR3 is CASSLGGHNYGYTF. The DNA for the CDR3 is TGTGCCAGCAGCTTAGGGGGACATAACTATGGCTACACCTTC.

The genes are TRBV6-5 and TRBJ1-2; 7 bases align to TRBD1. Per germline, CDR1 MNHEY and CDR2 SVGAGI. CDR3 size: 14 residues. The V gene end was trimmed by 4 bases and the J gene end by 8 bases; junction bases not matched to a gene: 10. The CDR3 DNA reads TGTGCCAGCAGTTTACAACTGATAGGGGGCGGCTACACCTTC. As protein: CASSLQLIGGGYTF.

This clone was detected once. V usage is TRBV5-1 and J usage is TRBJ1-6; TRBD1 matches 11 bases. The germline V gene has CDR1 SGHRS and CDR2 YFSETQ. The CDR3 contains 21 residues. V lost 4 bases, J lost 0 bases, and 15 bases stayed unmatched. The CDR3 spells CASSPLPGTGGPSSYNSPLHF. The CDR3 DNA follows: TGCGCCAGCAGCCCCCTTCCCGGGACAGGGGGACCGAGCTCCTATAATTCACCCCTCCACTTT.

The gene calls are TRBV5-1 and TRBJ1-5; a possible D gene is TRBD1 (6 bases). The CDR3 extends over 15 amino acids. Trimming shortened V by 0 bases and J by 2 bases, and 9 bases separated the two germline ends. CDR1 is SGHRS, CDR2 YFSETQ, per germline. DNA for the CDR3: TGCGCCAGCAGCTTGGAGGGGGGACGCAATCAGCCCCAGCATTTT. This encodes CASSLEGGRNQPQHF.

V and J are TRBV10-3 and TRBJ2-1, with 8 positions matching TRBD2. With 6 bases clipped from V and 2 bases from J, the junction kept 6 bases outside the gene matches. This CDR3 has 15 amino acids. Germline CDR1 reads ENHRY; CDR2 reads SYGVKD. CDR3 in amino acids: CAISPRGLAYNEQFF. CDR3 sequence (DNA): TGTGCCATCAGCCCTAGGGGACTAGCCTACAATGAGCAGTTCTTC.

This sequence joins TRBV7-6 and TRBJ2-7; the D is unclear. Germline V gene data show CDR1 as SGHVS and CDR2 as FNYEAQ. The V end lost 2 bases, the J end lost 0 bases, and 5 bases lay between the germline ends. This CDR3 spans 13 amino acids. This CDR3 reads CASSLTSSYEQYF. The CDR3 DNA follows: TGTGCCAGCAGCTTAACCTCCTCCTACGAGCAGTACTTC.

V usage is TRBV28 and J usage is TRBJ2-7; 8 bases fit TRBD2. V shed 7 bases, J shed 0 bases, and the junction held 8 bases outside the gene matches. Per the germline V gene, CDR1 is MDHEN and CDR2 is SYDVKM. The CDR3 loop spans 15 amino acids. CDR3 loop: CASITAGVGSYEQYF. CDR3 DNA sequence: TGTGCCAGCATCACAGCGGGAGTCGGCTCCTACGAGCAGTACTTC.

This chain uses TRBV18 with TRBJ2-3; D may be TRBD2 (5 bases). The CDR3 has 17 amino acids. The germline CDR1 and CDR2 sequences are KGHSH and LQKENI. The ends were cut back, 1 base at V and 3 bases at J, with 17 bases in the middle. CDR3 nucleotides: TGTGCCAGCTCACCACGTCGCGGGCGGCTAGGTACAGATACGCAGTATTTT. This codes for CASSPRRGRLGTDTQYF.

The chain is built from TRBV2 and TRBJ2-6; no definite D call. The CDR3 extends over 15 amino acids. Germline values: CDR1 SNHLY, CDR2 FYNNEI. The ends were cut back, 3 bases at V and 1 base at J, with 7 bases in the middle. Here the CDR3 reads CASSEQVSGANVLTF. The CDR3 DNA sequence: TGTGCCAGCAGTGAGCAAGTATCTGGGGCCAACGTCCTGACTTTC.

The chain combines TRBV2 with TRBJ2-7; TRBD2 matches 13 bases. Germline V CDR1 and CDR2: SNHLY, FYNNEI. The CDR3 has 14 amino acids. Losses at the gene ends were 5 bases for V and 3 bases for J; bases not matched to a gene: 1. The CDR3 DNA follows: TGTGCCAGCAGTCGGACTAGCGGGAGCTACGAGCAGTACTTC. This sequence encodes CASSRTSGSYEQYF. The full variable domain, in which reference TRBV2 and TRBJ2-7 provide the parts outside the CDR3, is EPEVTQTPSHQVTQMGQEVILRCVPISNHLYFYWYRQILGQKVEFLVSFYNNEISEKSEIFDDQFSVERPDGSNFTLKIRSTKLEDSAMYFCASSRTSGSYEQYFGPGTRLTVT.

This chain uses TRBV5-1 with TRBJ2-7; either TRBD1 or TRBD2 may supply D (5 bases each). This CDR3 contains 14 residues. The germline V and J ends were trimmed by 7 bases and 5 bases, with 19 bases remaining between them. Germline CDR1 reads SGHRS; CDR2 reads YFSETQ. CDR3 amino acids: CASESGPELHEQYF. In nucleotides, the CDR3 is TGCGCCAGCGAGTCGGGGCCCGAACTCCACGAGCAGTACTTC.

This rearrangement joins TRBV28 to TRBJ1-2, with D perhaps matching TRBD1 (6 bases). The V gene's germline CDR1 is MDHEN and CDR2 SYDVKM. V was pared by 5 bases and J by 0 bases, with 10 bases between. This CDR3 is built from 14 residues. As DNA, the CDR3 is TGTGCCAGCAGTGAGACAGGCGCTAACTATGGCTACACCTTC. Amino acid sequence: CASSETGANYGYTF.

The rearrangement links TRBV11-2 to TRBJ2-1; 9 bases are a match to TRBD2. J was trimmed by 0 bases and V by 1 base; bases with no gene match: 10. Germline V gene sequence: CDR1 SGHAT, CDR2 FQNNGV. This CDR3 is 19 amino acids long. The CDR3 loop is CASSLVATSGNYSYNEQFF. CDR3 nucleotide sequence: TGTGCCAGCAGCTTAGTTGCGACTAGCGGCAACTACTCCTACAATGAGCAGTTCTTC.

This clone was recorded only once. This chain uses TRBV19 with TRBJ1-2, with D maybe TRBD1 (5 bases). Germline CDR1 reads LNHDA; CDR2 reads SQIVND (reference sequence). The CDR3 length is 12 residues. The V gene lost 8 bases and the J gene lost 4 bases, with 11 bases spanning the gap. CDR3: CASRGTTYGYTF. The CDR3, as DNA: TGTGCCAGTCGGGGCACGACCTATGGCTACACCTTC.

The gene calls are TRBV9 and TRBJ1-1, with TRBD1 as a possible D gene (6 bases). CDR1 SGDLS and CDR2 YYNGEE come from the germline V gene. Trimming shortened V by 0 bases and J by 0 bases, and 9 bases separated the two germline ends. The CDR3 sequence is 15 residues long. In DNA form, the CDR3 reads TGTGCCAGCAGCGTAGGAGGGACACTGAACACTGAAGCTTTCTTT. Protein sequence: CASSVGGTLNTEAFF.

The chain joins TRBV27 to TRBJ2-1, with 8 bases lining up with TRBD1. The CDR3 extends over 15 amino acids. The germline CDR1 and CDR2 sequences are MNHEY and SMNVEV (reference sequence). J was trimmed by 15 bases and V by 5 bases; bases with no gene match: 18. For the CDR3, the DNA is TGTGCCAGCAGTCTCACAAGTCAACATAGGACAGGGAGGTTCTTC. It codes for CASSLTSQHRTGRFF.

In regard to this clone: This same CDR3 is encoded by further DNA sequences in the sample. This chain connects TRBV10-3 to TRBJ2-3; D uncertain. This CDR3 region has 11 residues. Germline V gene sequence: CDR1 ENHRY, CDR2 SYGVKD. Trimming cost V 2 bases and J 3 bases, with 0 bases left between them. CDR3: CAISETDTQYF. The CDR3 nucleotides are TGTGCCATCAGTGAGACAGATACGCAGTATTTT.

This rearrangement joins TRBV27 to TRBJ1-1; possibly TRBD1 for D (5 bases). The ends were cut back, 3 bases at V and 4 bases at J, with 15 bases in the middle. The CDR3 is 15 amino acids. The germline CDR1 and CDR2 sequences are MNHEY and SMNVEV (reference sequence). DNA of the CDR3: TGTGCCAGCAGTTTGACAGCTTTGGGGACCACTGAAGCTTTCTTT. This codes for CASSLTALGTTEAFF.

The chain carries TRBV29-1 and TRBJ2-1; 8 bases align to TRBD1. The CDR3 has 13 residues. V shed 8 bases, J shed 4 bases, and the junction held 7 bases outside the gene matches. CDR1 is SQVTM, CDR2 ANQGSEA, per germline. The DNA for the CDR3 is TGCAGCCCAACAGGGGGTCCTTACAATGAGCAGTTCTTC. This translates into CSPTGGPYNEQFF.